These 21 T cell receptor beta chains share one sample of origin, sequenced in a study of blood T cell repertoires in COVID-19. Sequenced by immunoSEQ multiplex PCR; TCRdb stores in-frame clones only, minus some. The sample has about 180,000 clones, around 86% seen once. Sequenced input: PBMCs or T cells enriched from blood (not recorded which). The origin of the receptors is a woman under 40 who had recovered from COVID-19.

This rearrangement joins TRBV11-2 to TRBJ2-7, with 7 bases that match TRBD1. Unmatched junction bases numbered 0, after V lost 2 bases and J lost 2 bases. Germline loops: CDR1 SGHAT, CDR2 FQNNGV. The CDR3 totals 13 residues. CDR3 sequence: CASSLTGAYEQYF. CDR3 sequence (DNA): TGTGCCAGCAGCTTAACAGGGGCCTACGAGCAGTACTTC.

The count of this clone is one. For the CDR3, the DNA is TGCGCCAGCAGGATGGCGGGAGAACGGGCAGATACGCAGTATTTT. Amino acids: CASRMAGERADTQYF. The chain employs TRBV5-1 and TRBJ2-3, with 7 bases aligning to TRBD2. V lost 5 bases and J lost 4; bases outside the gene matches: 10. This CDR3 is built from 15 residues. Germline CDR1 reads SGHRS; CDR2 reads YFSETQ.

The V gene is TRBV28, the J gene TRBJ1-5; D is unclear. Deletions cut 4 bases from V and 2 bases from J, with 15 bases between. The germline V gene has CDR1 MDHEN and CDR2 SYDVKM. There are 16 residues in the CDR3. The CDR3 protein is CASSSSPRVGNQPQHF. Here the CDR3 DNA reads TGTGCCAGCAGTTCCTCCCCCCGGGTAGGCAATCAGCCCCAGCATTTT.

This clone was counted only a few times. This sequence joins TRBV9 and TRBJ1-6; 10 nucleotides line up with TRBD1. The ends lost 3 bases at V and 7 bases at J; junction bases unmatched: 4. The CDR3 length is 15 residues. Germline V gives CDR1 SGDLS, CDR2 YYNGEE. The CDR3 protein is CASSGGQGKNSPLHF. The CDR3 nucleotides read TGTGCCAGCAGCGGGGGACAGGGGAAGAATTCACCCCTCCACTTT. Full variable domain (missing parts from reference TRBV9 and TRBJ1-6): DSGVTQTPKHLITATGQRVTLRCSPRSGDLSVYWYQQSLDQGLQFLIQYYNGEERAKGNILERFSAQQFPDLHSELNLSSLELGDSALYFCASSGGQGKNSPLHFGNGTRLTVT.

The chain recombines TRBV11-2 with TRBJ2-2; tentatively, D is TRBD2 (6 bases). V gave up 5 bases and J gave up 4 bases, with 26 bases separating them. CDR3 length: 19 residues. Germline V lookup: CDR1 SGHAT, CDR2 FQNNGV. The CDR3 DNA follows: TGTGCCAGCAGCCCCTCGGCGGGGCTCCTAGGGCCCACCACCGGGGAGCTGTTTTTT. This sequence encodes CASSPSAGLLGPTTGELFF.

The rearrangement uses TRBV7-2 and TRBJ2-4, with D perhaps matching TRBD1 (6 bases). This CDR3 comprises 14 residues. The ends were cut back, 1 base at V and 15 bases at J, with 19 bases in the middle. Germline V gene data show CDR1 as SGHTA and CDR2 as FQGNSA. The CDR3: CASSLEASRDNLYF. The CDR3 nucleotides read TGTGCCAGCAGCTTAGAGGCGTCCCGGGACAACCTGTACTTC.

The V call is TRBV10-3, the J call TRBJ1-2; the D gene is possibly TRBD1 (5 bases). The germline CDR1 and CDR2 sequences are ENHRY and SYGVKD. CDR3 length: 15 amino acids. V dropped 5 bases and J dropped 4 bases, with 17 bases sitting between them. The CDR3 DNA reads TGTGCCATCAGTAATAGGGAACAGGAAATCTATGGCTACACCTTC. Encoded protein: CAISNREQEIYGYTF.

The chain links TRBV4-1 to TRBJ2-3, with a tentative D call TRBD2 (6 bases). Germline V gene data show CDR1 as MGHRA and CDR2 as YSYEKL. Deletions cut 4 bases from V and 4 bases from J, with 21 bases between. CDR3 size: 17 residues. CDR3 DNA sequence: TGCGCCAGCAGCCTTCCTATCGAGCGGGTCGGGGCAGATACGCAGTATTTT. Amino acids: CASSLPIERVGADTQYF.

The sample holds many counts of this clone. This rearrangement joins TRBV5-1 to TRBJ1-5; D is perhaps TRBD1 (5 bases). From germline, CDR1 is SGHRS and CDR2 YFSETQ. Between the trimmed V and J ends, which lost 0 bases and 6 bases, there was a span of 7 bases. The CDR3 totals 13 residues. CDR3 residues: CASSLVQGQPQHF. The CDR3 DNA reads TGCGCCAGCAGCTTGGTCCAGGGTCAGCCCCAGCATTTT.

This chain joins TRBV5-1 and TRBJ1-1; D unclear. The germline CDR1 and CDR2 sequences are SGHRS and YFSETQ. V was pared by 6 bases and J by 6 bases, with 12 bases between. The CDR3 sequence is 12 residues long. CDR3 sequence (DNA): TGCGCCAGCACCCTCCCCGGGGCTGAAGCTTTCTTT. The encoded protein is CASTLPGAEAFF.

V is TRBV28 and J is TRBJ1-1, with D perhaps TRBD1 (6 bases). The V and J ends lost 8 bases and 4 bases respectively, with 20 bases between them. Germline V gives CDR1 MDHEN, CDR2 SYDVKM. CDR3 length: 15 residues. CDR3 residues: CASCSPLGGVTEAFF. DNA of the CDR3: TGTGCCAGCTGTTCACCCCTAGGGGGGGTCACTGAAGCTTTCTTT. Based on the CDR3 plus reference TRBV28 and TRBJ1-1, the full variable domain is DVKVTQSSRYLVKRTGEKVFLECVQDMDHENMFWYRQDPGLGLRLIYFSYDVKMKEKGDIPEGYSVSREKKERFSLILESASTNQTSMYLCASCSPLGGVTEAFFGQGTRLTVV.

About this clone: Additional DNA sequences in this sample encode the identical CDR3. V is TRBV28 and J is TRBJ2-1, with 13 bases that match TRBD2. The CDR3 has 15 amino acids. Trimming took 3 bases from V and 8 from J; bases not matched to a gene: 4. The V gene's germline CDR1 is MDHEN and CDR2 SYDVKM. The CDR3 nucleotides read TGTGCCAGCAGTTTGAGACTAGCGGGAGGAGATGAGCAGTTCTTC. Amino acid sequence: CASSLRLAGGDEQFF. Complete variable domain (other parts from reference TRBV28 and TRBJ2-1): DVKVTQSSRYLVKRTGEKVFLECVQDMDHENMFWYRQDPGLGLRLIYFSYDVKMKEKGDIPEGYSVSREKKERFSLILESASTNQTSMYLCASSLRLAGGDEQFFGPGTRLTVL.

The V gene is TRBV5-6, the J gene TRBJ2-7, with TRBD2 identical over 7 bases. This CDR3 has 15 residues. J lost 6 bases, V lost 3 bases, and 12 bases had no gene match. CDR1 and CDR2 from the germline V gene are SGHDT and YYEEEE. This CDR3 reads CASSSPREGGFEQYF. CDR3 nucleotides: TGTGCCAGCAGCTCCCCAAGGGAGGGCGGCTTCGAGCAGTACTTC.

The chain couples TRBV2 to TRBJ2-5; 7 nucleotides align to TRBD1. The V gene's germline CDR1 is SNHLY and CDR2 FYNNEI. This CDR3 contains 15 residues. After removal of 5 bases from V and 5 bases from J, the junction contained 11 bases not matched to a gene. Written as DNA, the CDR3 is TGTGCCAGCAGTTCAATACAGGGGTTGATGGAGACCCAGTACTTC. Protein sequence: CASSSIQGLMETQYF.

This clone was observed a handful of times. This chain links TRBV5-5 with TRBJ2-1, with a possible D match to TRBD2 (6 bases). The CDR3 extends over 16 amino acids. CDR1 SGHKS and CDR2 YYEKEE come from the germline V gene (reference sequence). Trimming removed 4 bases from V and 1 base from J, with 15 bases in between. CDR3 residues: CASSPSRGSSYNEQFF. The DNA for the CDR3 is TGTGCCAGCAGCCCCTCGCGGGGATCATCCTACAATGAGCAGTTCTTC.

This chain joins TRBV28 and TRBJ1-5; TRBD1 might be the D (6 bases). Deletions cut 4 bases from V and 5 bases from J, with 18 bases between. The CDR3 is 16 amino acids. Looked up from germline, CDR1 is MDHEN and CDR2 is SYDVKM. The CDR3 spells CASSSPLGQGYQPQHF. The DNA for the CDR3 is TGTGCCAGCAGTTCACCCCTAGGGCAGGGGTATCAGCCCCAGCATTTT.

The chain has TRBV6-5 and TRBJ1-2; the D is unclear. Germline loops: CDR1 MNHEY, CDR2 SVGAGI. Trimming took off 7 bases at V and 6 bases at J, with 12 bases between the two ends. CDR3 size: 12 residues. CDR3 DNA: TGTGCCAGCACTCGGCAGGATGATGGCTACACCTTC. This gives the protein CASTRQDDGYTF.

V and J are TRBV5-1 and TRBJ1-2; no clear D. The germline gives CDR1 SGHRS, CDR2 YFSETQ. The V and J ends lost 1 base and 2 bases respectively, with 12 bases between them. There are 15 residues in the CDR3. The CDR3 protein is CASSLFPGVNYGYTF. The CDR3 DNA reads TGCGCCAGCAGCTTGTTCCCAGGTGTAAACTATGGCTACACCTTC.

The rearrangement uses TRBV3-1 (or the pseudogene TRBV3-2) and TRBJ2-3, with 7 positions matching TRBD1. The CDR3 has 15 amino acids. Per germline, CDR1 LGHDT and CDR2 YNNKEL (reference sequence). V lost 3 bases to trimming and J lost 2 bases; unmatched junction nucleotides: 5. As DNA, the CDR3 is TGTGCCAGCAGCCAGTGGACAGGTCCCACAGATACGCAGTATTTT. Translation: CASSQWTGPTDTQYF.

The V gene is TRBV15, the J gene TRBJ1-2, with 10 bases that match TRBD1. The CDR3 length is 15 residues. Germline V gene sequence: CDR1 LNHNV, CDR2 YYDKDF (reference sequence). V shed 5 bases and J 6 bases; nucleotides not matched to a gene: 9. CDR3 DNA sequence: TGTGCCACCAGCGGCCGGACAGGGGGGAAGGATGGCTACACCTTC. Residues: CATSGRTGGKDGYTF.

Comment on this clone: At the DNA level, this CDR3 is encoded by other sequences in the same sample as well. This rearrangement joins TRBV5-1 to TRBJ1-5; no reliable D call. Germline loops: CDR1 SGHRS, CDR2 YFSETQ. The ends were cut back, 0 bases at V and 4 bases at J, with 8 bases in the middle. The CDR3 extends over 14 amino acids. The CDR3 here is CASSLGGGNQPQHF. CDR3 in DNA: TGCGCCAGCAGCTTGGGGGGAGGAAATCAGCCCCAGCATTTT.